The rows below give T cell receptor beta chains drawn from one sample of a study of T cell responses to AZD1222 COVID-19 vaccine. TCRdb's table, derived via immunoSEQ multiplex PCR, lists solely in-frame clones and lacks some. The profile covers about 100,000 clones, with 85% to 90% appearing a single time and roughly 2.7% taken by the ten largest. This specimen consisted of peripheral blood, obtained 28 days after the second AZD1222 dose. These receptors were collected from an adult who received the AZD1222 COVID-19 vaccine. CDR3s include the opening cysteine and the closing phenylalanine or tryptophan. A D gene is named only where the DNA matches it firmly.

v_call: TRBV6-5; j_call: TRBJ2-7; d_call: .; cdr3_aa: CASERNTGQIYEQYF
v_call: TRBV25-1; j_call: TRBJ2-1; d_call: TRBD1; cdr3_aa: CASSGLGQGMGNEQFF
v_call: TRBV25-1; j_call: TRBJ2-2; d_call: TRBD1; cdr3_aa: CASSEDRGLGTGELFF
v_call: TRBV27; j_call: TRBJ1-5; d_call: .; cdr3_aa: CASSLKPDSNQPQHF
v_call: TRBV5-6; j_call: TRBJ1-2; d_call: .; cdr3_aa: CASTDGYGYTF
v_call: TRBV9; j_call: TRBJ2-7; d_call: TRBD1; cdr3_aa: CASSGRGPEQYF
v_call: TRBV6-5; j_call: TRBJ1-6; d_call: .; cdr3_aa: CASQARTFSPLHF
v_call: TRBV7-6; j_call: TRBJ1-4; d_call: TRBD1; cdr3_aa: CASSARQGASNEKLFF
v_call: TRBV19; j_call: TRBJ1-5; d_call: TRBD1; cdr3_aa: CASSPNLVRTGGRTSPQHF
v_call: TRBV4-1; j_call: TRBJ2-3; d_call: TRBD2; cdr3_aa: CASSQDSGASTDTQYF
v_call: TRBV6-1; j_call: TRBJ1-3; d_call: .; cdr3_aa: CASSEDQGPGNTIYF
v_call: TRBV11-3; j_call: TRBJ2-1; d_call: TRBD2; cdr3_aa: CASSSGLAYNEQFF
v_call: TRBV7-9; j_call: TRBJ2-3; d_call: .; cdr3_aa: CASSWGAGSTDTQYF